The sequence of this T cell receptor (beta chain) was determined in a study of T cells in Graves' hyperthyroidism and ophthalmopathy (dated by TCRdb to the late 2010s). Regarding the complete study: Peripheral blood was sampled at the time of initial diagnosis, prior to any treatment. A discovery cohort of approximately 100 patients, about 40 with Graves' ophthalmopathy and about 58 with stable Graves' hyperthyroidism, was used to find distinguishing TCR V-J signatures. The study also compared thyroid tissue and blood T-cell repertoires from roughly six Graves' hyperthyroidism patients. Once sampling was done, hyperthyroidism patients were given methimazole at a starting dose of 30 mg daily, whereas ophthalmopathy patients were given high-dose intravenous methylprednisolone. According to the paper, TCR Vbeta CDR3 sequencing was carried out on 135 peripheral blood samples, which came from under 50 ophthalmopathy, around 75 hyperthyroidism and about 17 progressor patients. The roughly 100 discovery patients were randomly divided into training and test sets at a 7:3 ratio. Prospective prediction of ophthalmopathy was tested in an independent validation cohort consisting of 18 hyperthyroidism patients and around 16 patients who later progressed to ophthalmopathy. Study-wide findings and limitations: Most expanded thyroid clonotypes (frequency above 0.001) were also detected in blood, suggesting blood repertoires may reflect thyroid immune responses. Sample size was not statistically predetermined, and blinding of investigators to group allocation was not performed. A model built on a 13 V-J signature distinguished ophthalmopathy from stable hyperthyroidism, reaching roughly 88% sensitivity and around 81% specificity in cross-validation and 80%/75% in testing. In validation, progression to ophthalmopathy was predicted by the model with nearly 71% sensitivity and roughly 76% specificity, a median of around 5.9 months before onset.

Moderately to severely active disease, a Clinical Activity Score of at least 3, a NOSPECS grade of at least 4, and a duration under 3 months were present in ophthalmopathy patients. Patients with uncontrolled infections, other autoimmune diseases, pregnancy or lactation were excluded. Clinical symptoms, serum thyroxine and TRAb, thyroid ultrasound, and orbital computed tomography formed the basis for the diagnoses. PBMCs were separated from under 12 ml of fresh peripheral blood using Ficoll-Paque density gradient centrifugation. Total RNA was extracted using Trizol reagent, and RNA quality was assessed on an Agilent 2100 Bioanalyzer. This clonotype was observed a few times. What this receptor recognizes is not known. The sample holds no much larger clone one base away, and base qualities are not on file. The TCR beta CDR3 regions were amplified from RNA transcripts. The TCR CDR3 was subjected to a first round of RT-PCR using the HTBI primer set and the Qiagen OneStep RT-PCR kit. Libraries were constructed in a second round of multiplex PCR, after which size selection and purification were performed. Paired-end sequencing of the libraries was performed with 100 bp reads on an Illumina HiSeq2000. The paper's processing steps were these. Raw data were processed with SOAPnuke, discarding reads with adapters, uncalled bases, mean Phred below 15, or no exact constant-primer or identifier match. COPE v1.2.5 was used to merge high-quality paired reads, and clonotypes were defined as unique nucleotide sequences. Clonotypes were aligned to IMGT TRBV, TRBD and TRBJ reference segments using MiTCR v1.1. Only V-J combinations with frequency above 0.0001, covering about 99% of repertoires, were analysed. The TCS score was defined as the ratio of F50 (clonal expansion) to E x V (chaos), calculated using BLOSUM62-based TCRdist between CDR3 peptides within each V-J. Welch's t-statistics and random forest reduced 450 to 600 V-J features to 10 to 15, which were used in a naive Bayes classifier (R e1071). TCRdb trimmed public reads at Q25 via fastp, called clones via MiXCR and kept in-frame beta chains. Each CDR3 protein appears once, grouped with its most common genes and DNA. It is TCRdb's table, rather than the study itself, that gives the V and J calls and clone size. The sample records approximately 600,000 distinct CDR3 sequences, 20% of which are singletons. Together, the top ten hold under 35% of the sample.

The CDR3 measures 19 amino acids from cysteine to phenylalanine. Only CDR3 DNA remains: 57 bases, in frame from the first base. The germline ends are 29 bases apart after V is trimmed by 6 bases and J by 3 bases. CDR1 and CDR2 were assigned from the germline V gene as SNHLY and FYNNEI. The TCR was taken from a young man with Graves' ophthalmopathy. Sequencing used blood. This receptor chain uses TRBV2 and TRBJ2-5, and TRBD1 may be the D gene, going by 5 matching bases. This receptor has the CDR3 CASSLSRVPFSGLEETQYF. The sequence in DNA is TGTGCCAGCAGCCTCAGTCGAGTCCCCTTCTCAGGGCTAGAAGAGACCCAGTACTTC.